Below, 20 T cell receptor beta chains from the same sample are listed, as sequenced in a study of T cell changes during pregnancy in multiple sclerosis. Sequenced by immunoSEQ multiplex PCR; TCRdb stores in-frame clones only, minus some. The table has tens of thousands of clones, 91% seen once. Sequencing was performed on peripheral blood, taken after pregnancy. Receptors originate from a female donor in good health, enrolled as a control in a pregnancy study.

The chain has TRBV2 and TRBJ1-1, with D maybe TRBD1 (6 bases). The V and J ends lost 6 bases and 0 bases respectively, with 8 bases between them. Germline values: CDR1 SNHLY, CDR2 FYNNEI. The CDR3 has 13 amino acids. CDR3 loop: CASRQGLNTEAFF. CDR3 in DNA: TGTGCCAGCAGACAGGGACTGAACACTGAAGCTTTCTTT.

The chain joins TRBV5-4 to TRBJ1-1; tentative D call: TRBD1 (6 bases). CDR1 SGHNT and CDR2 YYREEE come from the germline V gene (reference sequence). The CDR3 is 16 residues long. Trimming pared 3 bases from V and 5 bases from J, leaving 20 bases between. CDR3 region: CASSSQTTGSLTEAFF. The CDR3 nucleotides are TGTGCCAGCAGCTCCCAAACTACAGGGAGTTTGACTGAAGCTTTCTTT.

For the CDR3, the DNA is TGTGCCAGCAGCTCCATTCGGGACAGGGGGATTGATGGCTACACCTTC. Its translation: CASSSIRDRGIDGYTF. The chain recombines TRBV4-2 with TRBJ1-2, with 11 bases fitting TRBD1. The CDR3 totals 16 residues. Germline lookup yields CDR1 LGHNA and CDR2 YNFKEQ. The ends lost 5 bases at V and 6 bases at J; junction bases unmatched: 11.

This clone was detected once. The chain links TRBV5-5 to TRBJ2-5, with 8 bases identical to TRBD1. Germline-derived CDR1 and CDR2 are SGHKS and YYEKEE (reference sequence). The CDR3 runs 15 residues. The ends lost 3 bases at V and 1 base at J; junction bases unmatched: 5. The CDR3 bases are TGTGCCAGCAGCTGGGGGACAGGATCCCAAGAGACCCAGTACTTC. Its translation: CASSWGTGSQETQYF.

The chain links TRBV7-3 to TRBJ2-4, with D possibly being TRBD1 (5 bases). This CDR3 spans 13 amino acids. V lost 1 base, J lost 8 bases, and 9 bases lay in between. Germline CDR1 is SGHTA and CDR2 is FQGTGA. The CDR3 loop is CASSLSQGDIQYF. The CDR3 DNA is TGTGCCAGCAGCTTAAGCCAGGGCGACATTCAGTACTTC. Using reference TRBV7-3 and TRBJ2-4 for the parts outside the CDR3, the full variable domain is GAGVSQTPSNKVTEKGKYVELRCDPISGHTALYWYRQSLGQGPEFLIYFQGTGAADDSGLPNDRFFAVRPEGSVSTLKIQRTERGDSAVYLCASSLSQGDIQYFGAGTRLSVL.

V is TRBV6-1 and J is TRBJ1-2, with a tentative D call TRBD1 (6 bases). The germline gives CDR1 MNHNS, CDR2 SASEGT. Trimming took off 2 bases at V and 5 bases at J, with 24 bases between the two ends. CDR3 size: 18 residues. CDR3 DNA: TGTGCCAGCAGTGAAAGCCAAGCCGTGGCAGGGGCTTATTATGGCTACACCTTC. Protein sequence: CASSESQAVAGAYYGYTF.

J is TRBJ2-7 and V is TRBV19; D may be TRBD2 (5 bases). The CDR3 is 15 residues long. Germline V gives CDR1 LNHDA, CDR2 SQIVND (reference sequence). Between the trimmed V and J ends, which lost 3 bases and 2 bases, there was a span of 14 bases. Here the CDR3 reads CASSIDRGPTYEQYF. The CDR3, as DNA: TGTGCCAGTAGTATTGACCGGGGTCCCACCTACGAGCAGTACTTC.

CDR3 amino acids: CATRMVPGTGELFF. CDR3 DNA sequence: TGCGCCACAAGGATGGTTCCGGGCACCGGGGAGCTGTTTTTT. The chain uses TRBV5-1 and TRBJ2-2, with D hard to call. V dropped 9 bases and J dropped 4 bases, with 16 bases sitting between them. This CDR3 is 14 amino acids long. Germline lookup yields CDR1 SGHRS and CDR2 YFSETQ.

This CDR3 is CASSRVDRGGQPQHF. The CDR3 nucleotides read TGTGCCAGCAGCCGGGTGGACAGGGGAGGCCAGCCCCAGCATTTT. The chain is built from TRBV4-2 and TRBJ1-5, with 9 nucleotides matching TRBD1. From germline, CDR1 is LGHNA and CDR2 YNFKEQ. V shed 4 bases, J shed 7 bases, and the junction held 8 bases outside the gene matches. The CDR3 loop spans 15 amino acids.

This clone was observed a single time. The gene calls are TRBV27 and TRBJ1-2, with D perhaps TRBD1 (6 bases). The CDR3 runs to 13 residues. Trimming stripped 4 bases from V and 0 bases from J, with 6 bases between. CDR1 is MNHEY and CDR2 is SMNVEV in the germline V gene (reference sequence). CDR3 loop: CASSSGANYGYTF. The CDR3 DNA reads TGTGCCAGCAGTTCAGGGGCTAACTATGGCTACACCTTC.

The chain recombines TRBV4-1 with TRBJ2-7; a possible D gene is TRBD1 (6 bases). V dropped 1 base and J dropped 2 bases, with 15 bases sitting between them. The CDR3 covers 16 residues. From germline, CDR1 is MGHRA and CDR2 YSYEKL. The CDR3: CASSQVSGDAAYEQYF. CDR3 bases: TGCGCCAGCAGCCAAGTTTCAGGGGACGCAGCCTACGAGCAGTACTTC.

DNA for the CDR3: TGTGCCAGCAGCTTAAACCCGTCGCGGGGTTCACCCCTCCACTTT. As protein: CASSLNPSRGSPLHF. The gene calls are TRBV7-3 and TRBJ1-6; D remains unclear. This CDR3 region has 15 residues. Germline CDR1 is SGHTA and CDR2 is FQGTGA. V was shortened by 1 base and J by 9 bases, with 13 bases between the two germline ends.

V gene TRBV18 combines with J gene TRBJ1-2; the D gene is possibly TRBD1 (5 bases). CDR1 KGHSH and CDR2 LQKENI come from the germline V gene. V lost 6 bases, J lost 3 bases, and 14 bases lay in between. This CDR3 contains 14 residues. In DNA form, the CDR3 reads TGTGCCAGCTCCAGGGAGGGCGAATACTATGGCTACACCTTC. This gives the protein CASSREGEYYGYTF.

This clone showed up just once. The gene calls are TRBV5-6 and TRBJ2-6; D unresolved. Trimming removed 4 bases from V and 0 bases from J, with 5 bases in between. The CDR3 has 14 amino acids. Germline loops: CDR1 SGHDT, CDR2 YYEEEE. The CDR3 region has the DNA TGTGCCAGCAGCCGAGACTCTGGGGCCAACGTCCTGACTTTC. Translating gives CASSRDSGANVLTF.

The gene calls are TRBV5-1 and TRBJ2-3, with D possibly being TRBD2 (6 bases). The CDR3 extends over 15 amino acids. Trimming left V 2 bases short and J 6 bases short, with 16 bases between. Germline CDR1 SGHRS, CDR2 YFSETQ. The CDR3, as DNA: TGCGCCAGCAGCTTAGTTCCCCTAGCGACCGATACGCAGTATTTT. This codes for CASSLVPLATDTQYF.

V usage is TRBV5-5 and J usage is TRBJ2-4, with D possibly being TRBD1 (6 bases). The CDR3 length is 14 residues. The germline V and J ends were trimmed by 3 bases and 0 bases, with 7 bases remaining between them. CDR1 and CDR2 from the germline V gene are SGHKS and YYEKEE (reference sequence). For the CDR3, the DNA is TGTGCCAGCAGCTGGACAGTAGCCAAAAACATTCAGTACTTC. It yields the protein CASSWTVAKNIQYF.

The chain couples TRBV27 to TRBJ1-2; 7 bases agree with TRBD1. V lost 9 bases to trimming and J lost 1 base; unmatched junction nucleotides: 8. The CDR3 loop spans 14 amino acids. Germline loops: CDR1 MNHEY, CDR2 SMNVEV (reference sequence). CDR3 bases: TGTGCCAGTGCTCCGACAGGGTATAACTATGGCTACACCTTC. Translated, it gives CASAPTGYNYGYTF.

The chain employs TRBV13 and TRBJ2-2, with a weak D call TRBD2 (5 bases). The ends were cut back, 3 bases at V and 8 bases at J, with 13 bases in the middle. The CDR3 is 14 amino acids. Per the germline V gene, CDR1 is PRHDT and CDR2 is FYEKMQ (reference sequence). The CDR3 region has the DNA TGTGCCAGCAGCTTCTCCGGAGGTTCAGGGGAGCTGTTTTTT. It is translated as CASSFSGGSGELFF.

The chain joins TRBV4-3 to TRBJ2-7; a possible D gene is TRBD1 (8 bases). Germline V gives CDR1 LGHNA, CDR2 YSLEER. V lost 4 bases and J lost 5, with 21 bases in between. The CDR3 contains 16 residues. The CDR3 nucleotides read TGCGCCAGCAGCCCTTCTCTACAGGGGGGGATTAACGAGCAGTACTTC. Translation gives CASSPSLQGGINEQYF.

In DNA form, the CDR3 reads TGCGCCAGCGCCTTAGGGGGAGGCACTAGCGGGGAGACCCAGTACTTC. Its protein product is CASALGGGTSGETQYF. The V and J genes are TRBV5-1 and TRBJ2-5; 9 bases map to TRBD2. Germline loops: CDR1 SGHRS, CDR2 YFSETQ. V was clipped by 7 bases and J by 5 bases; unmatched bases: 15. This CDR3 is built from 16 residues.